The next 9 T cell receptor beta chains were all read from a single sample in a study of cytomegalovirus exposure and HLA in healthy donors. PCR amplification relied on 60 Vbeta primers (plus 13 Jbeta primers). TCRdb keeps only in-frame clones here, not all; method: immunoSEQ multiplex PCR. The table lists 180,000 or so clones, 77% of them singletons. The sample consisted of PBMCs. The receptors shown here come from a woman aged 55-70 years in good health and CMV-seropositive.

The V gene is TRBV6-1, the J gene TRBJ1-1; 9 bases align to TRBD1. Germline trimming cut 4 bases from V and 0 bases from J; bases unmatched to any gene: 9. The CDR3 has 17 residues. The germline V gene has CDR1 MNHNS and CDR2 SASEGT. CDR3 sequence (DNA): TGTGCCAGCAGTGCCGGGACAGGGACCACCATGAACACTGAAGCTTTCTTT. This translates into CASSAGTGTTMNTEAFF.

This sequence joins TRBV30 and TRBJ1-2, with D tentatively TRBD1 (6 bases). The V gene lost 3 bases and the J gene lost 3 bases, with 11 bases spanning the gap. Per the germline V gene, CDR1 is GTSNPN and CDR2 is SVGIG (reference sequence). The CDR3 is 13 residues long. The CDR3 region has the DNA TGTGCCTGGAGAAGCGCAGGGGACTATGGCTACACCTTC. As protein: CAWRSAGDYGYTF.

This clone occurred a few times. The genes are TRBV7-3 and TRBJ2-1; D might be TRBD1 (6 bases). CDR3 length: 14 amino acids. The V and J ends lost 1 base and 10 bases respectively, with 14 bases between them. Germline V gives CDR1 SGHTA, CDR2 FQGTGA. The CDR3 sequence: CASSLNGPQGEQFF. The DNA of the CDR3 is TGTGCCAGCAGCTTAAATGGCCCGCAGGGGGAGCAGTTCTTC.

The chain carries TRBV11-1 and TRBJ2-2; 10 bases are a match to TRBD1. The germline V gene encodes CDR1 SGHAT and CDR2 FQDESV (reference sequence). The CDR3 contains 15 residues. With 6 bases clipped from V and 5 bases from J, the junction kept 6 bases outside the gene matches. Here the CDR3 reads CASREGQGSTGELFF. CDR3 nucleotides: TGTGCCAGCAGAGAGGGACAGGGGTCGACCGGGGAGCTGTTTTTT.

The chain employs TRBV9 and TRBJ1-3; D might be TRBD1 (6 bases). V was clipped by 0 bases and J by 4 bases, with 11 bases between them. The germline V gene encodes CDR1 SGDLS and CDR2 YYNGEE. The CDR3 covers 15 residues. Here the CDR3 reads CASSVEGGQGNTIYF. The CDR3, as DNA: TGTGCCAGCAGCGTAGAAGGAGGACAGGGAAACACCATATATTTT.

On this clone: This sample includes further DNA sequences coding for the same CDR3. The chain links TRBV28 to TRBJ2-6; D possibly corresponds to TRBD1 (5 bases). Per the germline V gene, CDR1 is MDHEN and CDR2 is SYDVKM. This CDR3 is 15 amino acids long. The ends were cut back, 4 bases at V and 1 base at J, with 8 bases in the middle. For the CDR3, the DNA is TGTGCCAGCAGTTCTCAGGGATCTGGGGCCAACGTCCTGACTTTC. It codes for CASSSQGSGANVLTF.

This chain joins TRBV28 and TRBJ1-1, with D perhaps TRBD1 (6 bases). V was pared by 3 bases and J by 0 bases, with 20 bases between. Germline values: CDR1 MDHEN, CDR2 SYDVKM. This CDR3 contains 18 residues. CDR3 bases: TGTGCCAGCAGTTTTACCGGGACACCTCAAACCATGAACACTGAAGCTTTCTTT. This codes for CASSFTGTPQTMNTEAFF.

The J gene is TRBJ2-7, the V gene TRBV18; possibly TRBD1 for D (6 bases). Trimming removed 2 bases at V and 4 bases at J, with 9 bases between. The CDR3 runs to 13 residues. The germline gives CDR1 KGHSH, CDR2 LQKENI. The CDR3 reads CASSPGGEYEQYF. The DNA for the CDR3 is TGTGCCAGCTCACCAGGGGGCGAGTACGAGCAGTACTTC.

The sample holds a few counts of this clone. The J gene is TRBJ2-1, the V gene TRBV7-2; perhaps TRBD1 as D (6 bases). In germline, CDR1 is SGHTA, CDR2 FQGNSA. V was pared by 1 base and J by 9 bases, with 16 bases between. The CDR3 runs 15 residues. The CDR3 DNA follows: TGTGCCAGCAGCTTAGTTTTCAGGGAAGGGGGTGAGCAGTTCTTC. It is translated as CASSLVFREGGEQFF.